This is a list of T cell receptor beta chains from one sample in a study of cytomegalovirus exposure and HLA in healthy donors. Data came from immunoSEQ multiplex PCR; TCRdb stores just in-frame clones and leaves some out. The table has under 250,000 clones, just under 80% seen once; the top ten hold 0.4% to 0.6%. Input material: PBMCs. The receptors stem from a boy aged 5-17 years in good health and CMV-seronegative. The CDR3 runs from the conserved cysteine through the conserved F or W. A D gene is named only where the DNA matches it firmly. The size entry is marked missing in some rows and otherwise reads once, few, many or a size class.

D gene: TRBD2; J gene: TRBJ2-5; clone size: -; V gene: TRBV30; CDR3 DNA: TGTGCCTGGAGTGCCGGGACTAGCGGGAGGGGCGAGACCCAGTACTTC; CDR3 protein: CAWSAGTSGRGETQYF
D gene: TRBD2; J gene: TRBJ2-1; clone size: once; V gene: TRBV11-3; CDR3 DNA: TGTGCCAGCAGCTACGCGAGACTAGCGGTTAACAATGAGCAGTTCTTC; CDR3 protein: CASSYARLAVNNEQFF
D gene: -; J gene: TRBJ1-5; clone size: -; V gene: TRBV6-5; CDR3 DNA: TGTGCCAGCAGTTACGCGGGGGAAGGCCAGCCCCAGCATTTT; CDR3 protein: CASSYAGEGQPQHF
D gene: -; J gene: TRBJ1-4; clone size: -; V gene: TRBV4-1; CDR3 DNA: TGCGCCAGCAGCCAAGAGTGGGGGGATAATGAAAAACTGTTTTTT; CDR3 protein: CASSQEWGDNEKLFF
D gene: TRBD2; J gene: TRBJ2-1; clone size: few; V gene: TRBV9; CDR3 DNA: TGTGCCAGCAGCGTAGCTAGCGGGAGACTCTACAATGAGCAGTTCTTC; CDR3 protein: CASSVASGRLYNEQFF
D gene: -; J gene: TRBJ1-2; clone size: few; V gene: TRBV11-3; CDR3 DNA: TGTGCCAGCAGCCTTGACCAGGATTTAGGCTACACCTTC; CDR3 protein: CASSLDQDLGYTF
D gene: -; J gene: TRBJ1-2; clone size: -; V gene: TRBV27; CDR3 DNA: TGTGCCAGCAGTCCGACCACCCACTCATACGGGTATGGCTACACCTTC; CDR3 protein: CASSPTTHSYGYGYTF
D gene: -; J gene: TRBJ1-1; clone size: few; V gene: TRBV6-5; CDR3 DNA: TGTGCCAGCAGTTACTCGTCCAGTTTGAACACTGAAGCTTTCTTT; CDR3 protein: CASSYSSSLNTEAFF
D gene: -; J gene: TRBJ1-2; clone size: -; V gene: TRBV6-5; CDR3 DNA: TGTGCCAGCCTTAGGACAGCTTCTAACTATGGCTACACCTTC; CDR3 protein: CASLRTASNYGYTF
D gene: TRBD1; J gene: TRBJ1-2; clone size: -; V gene: TRBV5-1; CDR3 DNA: TGCGCCAGCAGCTCCGGGACAGGGGGCGCCTATGGCTACACCTTC; CDR3 protein: CASSSGTGGAYGYTF
D gene: -; J gene: TRBJ2-7; clone size: few; V gene: TRBV7-9; CDR3 DNA: TGTGCCAGCAGCAAAGACAGCTCCTACGAGCAGTACTTC; CDR3 protein: CASSKDSSYEQYF
D gene: -; J gene: TRBJ2-1; clone size: -; V gene: TRBV5-6; CDR3 DNA: TGTGCCAGCAGCTCGGGGCCAGGGGTTGTTGGCTACAATGAGCAGTTCTTC; CDR3 protein: CASSSGPGVVGYNEQFF
D gene: -; J gene: TRBJ1-1; clone size: -; V gene: TRBV6-5; CDR3 DNA: TGTGCCAGCAGTAGCCCTACTTTATTGAACACTGAAGCTTTCTTT; CDR3 protein: CASSSPTLLNTEAFF
D gene: -; J gene: TRBJ1-5; clone size: few; V gene: TRBV6-1; CDR3 DNA: TGTGCCAGCAGCTTGGCAGGGAATCAGCCCCAGCATTTT; CDR3 protein: CASSLAGNQPQHF
D gene: TRBD1; J gene: TRBJ1-2; clone size: -; V gene: TRBV11-3; CDR3 DNA: TGTGCCAGCAGCCACCAGGCTCAGGGGGAGGTCTATGGCTACACCTTC; CDR3 protein: CASSHQAQGEVYGYTF
D gene: -; J gene: TRBJ2-5; clone size: -; V gene: TRBV5-5; CDR3 DNA: TGTGCCAGCAGCGCACCAGGGAGGATAGAGACCCAGTACTTC; CDR3 protein: CASSAPGRIETQYF
D gene: -; J gene: TRBJ2-5; clone size: -; V gene: TRBV19; CDR3 DNA: TGTGCCAGTAGTATCCTTCAGGGAGGAGAGACCCAGTACTTC; CDR3 protein: CASSILQGGETQYF
D gene: -; J gene: TRBJ1-4; clone size: -; V gene: TRBV20-1; CDR3 DNA: TGCAGTGCTTTTCCACGGGGTGGACTGTTTTTT; CDR3 protein: CSAFPRGGLFF